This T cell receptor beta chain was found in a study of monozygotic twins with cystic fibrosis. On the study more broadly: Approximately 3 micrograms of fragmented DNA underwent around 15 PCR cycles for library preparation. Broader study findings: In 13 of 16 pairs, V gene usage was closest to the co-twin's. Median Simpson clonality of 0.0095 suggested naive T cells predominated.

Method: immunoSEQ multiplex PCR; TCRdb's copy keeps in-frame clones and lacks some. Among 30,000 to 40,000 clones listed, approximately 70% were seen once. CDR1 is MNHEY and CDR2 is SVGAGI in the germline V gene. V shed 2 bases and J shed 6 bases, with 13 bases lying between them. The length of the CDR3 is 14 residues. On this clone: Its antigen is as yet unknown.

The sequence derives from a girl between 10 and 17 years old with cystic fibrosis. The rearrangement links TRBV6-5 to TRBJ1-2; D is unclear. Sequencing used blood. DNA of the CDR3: TGTGCCAGCAGTTACGGGGTCCCCCTGAATGGCTACACCTTC. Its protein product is CASSYGVPLNGYTF.